This T cell receptor beta chain was recorded in a study of T cell responses to AZD1222 COVID-19 vaccine. Using immunoSEQ multiplex PCR, the repertoire was profiled, and TCRdb retains in-frame clones only, with some absent. The table has under 45,000 clones, roughly 88% seen once. CDR3 length: 15 amino acids. Trimming removed 7 bases from V and 4 bases from J, with 16 bases in between. Germline values: CDR1 SNHLY, CDR2 FYNNEI. The sequencing here drew on peripheral blood, taken 28 days after the second dose of the MenACWY control vaccine. V is TRBV2 and J is TRBJ1-4; tentatively, D is TRBD1 (6 bases). This TCR derives from an adult who received the MenACWY meningococcal vaccine as a control. The CDR3 here is CASIEMAGVNEKLFF. The CDR3 nucleotides read TGTGCCAGCATCGAAATGGCAGGGGTTAATGAAAAACTGTTTTTT.